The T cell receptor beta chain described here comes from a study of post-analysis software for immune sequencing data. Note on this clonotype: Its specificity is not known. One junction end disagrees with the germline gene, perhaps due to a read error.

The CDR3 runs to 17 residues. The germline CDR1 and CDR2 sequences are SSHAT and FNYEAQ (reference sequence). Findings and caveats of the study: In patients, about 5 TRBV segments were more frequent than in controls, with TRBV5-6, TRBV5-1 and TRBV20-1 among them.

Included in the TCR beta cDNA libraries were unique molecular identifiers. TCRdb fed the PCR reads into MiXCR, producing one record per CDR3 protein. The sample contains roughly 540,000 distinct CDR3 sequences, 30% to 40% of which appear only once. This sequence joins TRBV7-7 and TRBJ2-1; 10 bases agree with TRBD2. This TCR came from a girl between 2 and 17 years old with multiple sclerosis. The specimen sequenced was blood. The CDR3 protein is CASSPVVLAGGNNEQFF. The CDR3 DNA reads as TGTGCTAGCAGCCCCGTGGTTTTAGCGGGGGGAAACAATGAGCAGTTCTTC.